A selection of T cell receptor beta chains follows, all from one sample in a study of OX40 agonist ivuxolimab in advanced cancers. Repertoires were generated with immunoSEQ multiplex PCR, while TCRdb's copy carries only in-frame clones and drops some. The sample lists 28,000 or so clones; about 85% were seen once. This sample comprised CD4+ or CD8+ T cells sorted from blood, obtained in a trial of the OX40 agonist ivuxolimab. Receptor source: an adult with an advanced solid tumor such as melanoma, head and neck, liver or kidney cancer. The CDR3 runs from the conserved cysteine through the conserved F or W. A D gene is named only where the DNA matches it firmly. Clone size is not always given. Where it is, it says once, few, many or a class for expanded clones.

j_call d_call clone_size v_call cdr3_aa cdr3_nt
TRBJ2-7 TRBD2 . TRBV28 CASNREGYEQYF TGTGCCAGCAATCGGGAGGGGTACGAGCAGTACTTC
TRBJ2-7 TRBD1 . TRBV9 CASSPSGTVTYEQYF TGTGCCAGCAGCCCCTCCGGGACAGTAACCTACGAGCAGTACTTC
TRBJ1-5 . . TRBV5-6 CASSSLQGNNQPQHF TGTGCCAGCAGTTCCCTTCAGGGAAACAATCAGCCCCAGCATTTT
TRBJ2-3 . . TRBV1 CTSSHCVTSGSTDTQYF TGCACCAGCAGCCATTGCGTGACTAGCGGGAGCACAGATACGCAGTATTTT
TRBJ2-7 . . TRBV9 CASSVEEGYAYEQYF TGTGCCAGCAGCGTAGAGGAAGGTTACGCCTACGAGCAGTACTTC
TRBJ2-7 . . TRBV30 CAWSVTPPGYEQYF TGTGCCTGGAGTGTAACCCCGCCCGGCTACGAGCAGTACTTC
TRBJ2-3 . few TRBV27 CASSGGWGGTDTQYF TGTGCCAGCAGTGGGGGTTGGGGGGGCACAGATACGCAGTATTTT
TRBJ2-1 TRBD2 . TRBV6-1 CASSELAGGLGYDNEQFF TGTGCCAGCAGTGAACTAGCGGGAGGCCTAGGGTATGACAATGAGCAGTTCTTC
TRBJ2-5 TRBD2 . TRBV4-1 CASGPTSGTMYQETQYF TGCGCCAGCGGACCGACTAGCGGGACGATGTACCAAGAGACCCAGTACTTC
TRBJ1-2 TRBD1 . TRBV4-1 CASSQGSGQGALAYGYTF TGCGCCAGCAGCCAAGGATCGGGACAGGGGGCCTTAGCCTATGGCTACACCTTC
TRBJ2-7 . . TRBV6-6 CASSSRGEQYF TGTGCCAGCAGTTCCCGCGGAGAGCAGTACTTC
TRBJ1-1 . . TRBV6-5 CASSLGFYTEAFF TGTGCCAGCAGTTTGGGATTTTACACTGAAGCTTTCTTT
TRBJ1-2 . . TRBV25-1 CASSEFNKGGAEGGYTF TGTGCCAGCAGTGAATTCAATAAGGGGGGGGCCGAAGGTGGCTACACCTTC
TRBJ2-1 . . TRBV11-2 CASSNLEQFF TGTGCCAGCAGCAACCTTGAGCAGTTCTTC
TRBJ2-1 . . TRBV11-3 CASSLSELPAEQFF TGTGCCAGCAGCCTATCCGAGCTTCCTGCTGAGCAGTTCTTC
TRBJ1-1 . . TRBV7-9 CASSPRATNTEAFF TGTGCCAGCAGCCCACGGGCCACCAACACTGAAGCTTTCTTT
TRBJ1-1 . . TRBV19 CASSIGYGNTEAFF TGTGCCAGTAGTATTGGGTACGGGAACACTGAAGCTTTCTTT
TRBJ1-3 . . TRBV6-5 CASSYGPGQTGNTIYF TGTGCCAGCAGTTACGGGCCTGGACAGACTGGAAACACCATATATTTT
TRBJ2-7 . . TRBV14 CASSQVGTGTGYEQYF TGTGCCAGCAGCCAAGTCGGCACGGGGACTGGCTACGAGCAGTACTTC
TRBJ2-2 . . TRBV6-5 CASSYRRGNTGELFF TGTGCCAGCAGTTACAGGCGCGGGAACACCGGGGAGCTGTTTTTT
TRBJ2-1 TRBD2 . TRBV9 CASSVGLAANEQFF TGTGCCAGCAGCGTTGGACTAGCGGCCAATGAGCAGTTCTTC
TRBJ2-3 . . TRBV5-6 CASSLTPGMSYDDTQYF TGTGCCAGCAGCTTGACTCCGGGTATGTCGTATGACGATACGCAGTATTTT
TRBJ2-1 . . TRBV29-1 CSVDTADAYNEQFF TGCAGCGTTGACACAGCGGACGCCTACAATGAGCAGTTCTTC
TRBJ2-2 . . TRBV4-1 CASSQEDWDFAGELFF TGCGCCAGCAGCCAAGAAGATTGGGATTTCGCCGGGGAGCTGTTTTTT
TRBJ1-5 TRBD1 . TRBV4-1 CASSQTGEGQPQHF TGCGCCAGCAGCCAGACAGGGGAGGGTCAGCCCCAGCATTTT
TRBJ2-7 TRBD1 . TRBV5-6 CASSPGTGVYEQYF TGTGCCAGCAGCCCCGGGACAGGGGTATACGAGCAGTACTTC
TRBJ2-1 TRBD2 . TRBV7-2 CASSLVDWGRAEQFF TGTGCCAGCAGCTTAGTGGATTGGGGGAGGGCTGAGCAGTTCTTC
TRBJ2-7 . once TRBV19 CASSIANSGGSYEQYF TGTGCCAGTAGTATCGCGAACTCCGGGGGCTCCTACGAGCAGTACTTC
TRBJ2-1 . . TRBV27 CASSLWDQSEQFF TGTGCCAGCAGCCTTTGGGACCAATCTGAGCAGTTCTTC
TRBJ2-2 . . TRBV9 CASSVEVYTGELFF TGTGCCAGCAGCGTAGAAGTATACACCGGGGAGCTGTTTTTT
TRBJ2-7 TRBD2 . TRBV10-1 CASSESGTSGYEQYF TGCGCCAGCAGTGAGTCGGGGACTAGCGGCTACGAGCAGTACTTC